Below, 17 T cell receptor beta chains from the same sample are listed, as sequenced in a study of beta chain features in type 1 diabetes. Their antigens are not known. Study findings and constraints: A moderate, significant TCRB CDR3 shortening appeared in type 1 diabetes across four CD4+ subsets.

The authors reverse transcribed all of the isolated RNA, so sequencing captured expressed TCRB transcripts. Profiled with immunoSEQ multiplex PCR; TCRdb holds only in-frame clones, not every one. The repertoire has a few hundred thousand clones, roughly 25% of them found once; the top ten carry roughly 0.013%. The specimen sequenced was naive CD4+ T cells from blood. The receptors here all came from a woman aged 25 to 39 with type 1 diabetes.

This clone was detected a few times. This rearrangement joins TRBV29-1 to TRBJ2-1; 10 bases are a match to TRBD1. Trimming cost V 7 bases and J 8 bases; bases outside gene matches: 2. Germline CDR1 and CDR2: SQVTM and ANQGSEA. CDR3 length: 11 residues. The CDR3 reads CSGDRGYEQFF. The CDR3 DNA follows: TGCAGCGGGGACAGGGGTTATGAGCAGTTCTTC.

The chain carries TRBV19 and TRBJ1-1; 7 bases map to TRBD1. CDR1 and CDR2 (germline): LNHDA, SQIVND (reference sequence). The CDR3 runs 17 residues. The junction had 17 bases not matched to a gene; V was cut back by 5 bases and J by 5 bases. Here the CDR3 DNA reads TGTGCCAGTAGTCTACCAAGACTCGGACAGGTTGTAACTGAAGCTTTCTTT. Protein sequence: CASSLPRLGQVVTEAFF. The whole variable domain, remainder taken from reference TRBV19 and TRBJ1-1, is DGGITQSPKYLFRKEGQNVTLSCEQNLNHDAMYWYRQDPGQGLRLIYYSQIVNDFQKGDIAEGYSVSREKKESFPLTVTSAQKNPTAFYLCASSLPRLGQVVTEAFFGQGTRLTVV.

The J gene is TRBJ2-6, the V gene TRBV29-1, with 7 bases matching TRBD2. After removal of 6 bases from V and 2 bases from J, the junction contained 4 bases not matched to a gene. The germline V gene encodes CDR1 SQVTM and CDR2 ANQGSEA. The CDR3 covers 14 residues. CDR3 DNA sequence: TGCAGCGTCGGTGGGGGGGCTGGGGCCAACGTCCTGACTTTC. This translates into CSVGGGAGANVLTF.

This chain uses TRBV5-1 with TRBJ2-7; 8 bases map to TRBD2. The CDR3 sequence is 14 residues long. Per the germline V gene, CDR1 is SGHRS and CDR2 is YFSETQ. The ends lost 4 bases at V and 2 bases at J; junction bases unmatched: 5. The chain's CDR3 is CASSATGGTYEQYF. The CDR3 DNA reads TGCGCCAGCAGCGCGACGGGAGGGACCTACGAGCAGTACTTC. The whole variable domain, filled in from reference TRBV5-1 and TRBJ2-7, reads KAGVTQTPRYLIKTRGQQVTLSCSPISGHRSVSWYQQTPGQGLQFLFEYFSETQRNKGNFPGRFSGRQFSNSRSEMNVSTLELGDSALYLCASSATGGTYEQYFGPGTRLTVT.

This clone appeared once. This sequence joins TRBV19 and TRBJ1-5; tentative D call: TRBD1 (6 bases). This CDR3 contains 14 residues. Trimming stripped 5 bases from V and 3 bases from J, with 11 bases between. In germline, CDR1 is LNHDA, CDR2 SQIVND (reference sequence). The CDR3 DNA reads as TGTGCCAGTAGTCGGGGGGCTAACAATCAGCCCCAGCATTTT. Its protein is CASSRGANNQPQHF.

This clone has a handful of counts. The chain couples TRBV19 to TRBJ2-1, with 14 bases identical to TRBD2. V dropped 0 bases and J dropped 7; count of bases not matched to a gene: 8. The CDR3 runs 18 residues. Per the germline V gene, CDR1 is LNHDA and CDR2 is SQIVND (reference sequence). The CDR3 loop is CASSIEPRTSGRRNEQFF. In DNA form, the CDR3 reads TGTGCCAGTAGTATAGAACCCAGGACTAGCGGGAGGAGAAATGAGCAGTTCTTC.

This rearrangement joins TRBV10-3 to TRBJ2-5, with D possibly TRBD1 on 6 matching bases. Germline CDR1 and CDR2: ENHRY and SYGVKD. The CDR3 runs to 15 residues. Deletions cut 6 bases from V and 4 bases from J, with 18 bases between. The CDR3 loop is CAISGTTGPSETQYF. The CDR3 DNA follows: TGTGCCATCAGCGGGACGACAGGACCCTCAGAGACCCAGTACTTC.

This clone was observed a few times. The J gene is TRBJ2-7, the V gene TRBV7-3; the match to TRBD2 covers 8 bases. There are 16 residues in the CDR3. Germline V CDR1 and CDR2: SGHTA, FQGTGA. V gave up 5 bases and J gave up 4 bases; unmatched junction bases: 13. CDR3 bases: TGTGCCAGCAGCGCCGGCCCCGGGAGGGCGGAATACGAGCAGTACTTC. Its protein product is CASSAGPGRAEYEQYF.

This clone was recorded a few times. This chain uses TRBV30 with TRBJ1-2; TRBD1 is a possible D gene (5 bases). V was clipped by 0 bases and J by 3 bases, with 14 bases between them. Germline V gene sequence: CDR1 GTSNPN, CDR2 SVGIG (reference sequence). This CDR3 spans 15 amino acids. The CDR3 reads CAWSVTGRFHYGYTF. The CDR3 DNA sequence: TGTGCCTGGAGTGTAACAGGCCGTTTCCACTATGGCTACACCTTC.

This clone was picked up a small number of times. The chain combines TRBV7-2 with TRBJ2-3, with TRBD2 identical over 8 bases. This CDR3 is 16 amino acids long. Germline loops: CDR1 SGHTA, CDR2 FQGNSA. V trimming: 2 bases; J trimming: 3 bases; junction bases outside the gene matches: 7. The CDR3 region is CASSLRSGGPTDTQYF. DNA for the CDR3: TGTGCCAGCAGCTTAAGGTCGGGAGGGCCAACAGATACGCAGTATTTT.

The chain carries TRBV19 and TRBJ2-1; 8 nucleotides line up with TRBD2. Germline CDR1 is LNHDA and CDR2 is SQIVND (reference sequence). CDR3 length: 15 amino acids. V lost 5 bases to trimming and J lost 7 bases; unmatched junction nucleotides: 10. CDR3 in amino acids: CASSVESGRRNEQFF. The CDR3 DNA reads TGTGCCAGTAGTGTCGAAAGCGGGAGACGAAATGAGCAGTTCTTC.

CDR3 residues: CASSLDWSSGRYEQYF. The CDR3 nucleotides are TGTGCCAGCAGCTTAGATTGGTCTAGCGGCCGATACGAGCAGTACTTC. The chain joins TRBV7-2 to TRBJ2-7; TRBD2 matches 7 bases. CDR3 length equals 16 residues. Germline V gene data show CDR1 as SGHTA and CDR2 as FQGNSA. V lost 1 base, J lost 4 bases, and 10 bases stayed unmatched.

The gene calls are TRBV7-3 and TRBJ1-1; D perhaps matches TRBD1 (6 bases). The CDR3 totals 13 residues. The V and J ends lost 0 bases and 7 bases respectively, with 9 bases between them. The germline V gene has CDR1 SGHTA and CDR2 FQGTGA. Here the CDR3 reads CASSLTRDNEAFF. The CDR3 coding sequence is TGTGCCAGCAGCTTAACCAGGGACAATGAAGCTTTCTTT.

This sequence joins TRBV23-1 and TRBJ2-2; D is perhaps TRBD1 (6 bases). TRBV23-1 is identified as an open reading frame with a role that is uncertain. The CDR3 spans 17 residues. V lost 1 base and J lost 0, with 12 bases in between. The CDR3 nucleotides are TGCGCCAGCAGTCAATTGAATTGGACAGCGAACACCGGGGAGCTGTTTTTT. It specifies CASSQLNWTANTGELFF.

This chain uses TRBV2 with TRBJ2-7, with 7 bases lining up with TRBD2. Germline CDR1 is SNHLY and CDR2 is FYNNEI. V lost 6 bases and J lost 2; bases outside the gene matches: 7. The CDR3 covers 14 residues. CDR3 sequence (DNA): TGTGCCAGCAGAGCTGGACGGGGGGCCTACGAGCAGTACTTC. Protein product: CASRAGRGAYEQYF.

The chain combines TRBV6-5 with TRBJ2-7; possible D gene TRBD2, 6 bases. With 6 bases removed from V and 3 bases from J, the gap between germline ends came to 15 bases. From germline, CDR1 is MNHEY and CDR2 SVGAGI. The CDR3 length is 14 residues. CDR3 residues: CASSQEGLIYEQYF. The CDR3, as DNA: TGTGCCAGCAGCCAGGAGGGACTTATCTACGAGCAGTACTTC.

CDR3: CATRKQGRGTEAFF. CDR3 bases: TGTGCCACCAGGAAACAGGGTCGTGGAACTGAAGCTTTCTTT. The rearrangement uses TRBV15 and TRBJ1-1; D might be TRBD1 (6 bases). The CDR3 is 14 amino acids. Deletions cut 6 bases from V and 5 bases from J, with 16 bases between. In germline, CDR1 is LNHNV, CDR2 YYDKDF (reference sequence).